Listed here are 2 T cell receptor beta chains from one sample, sequenced in a study of blood T cell repertoires in COVID-19. TCRdb's copy holds only in-frame clones and misses some; the assay was immunoSEQ multiplex PCR. The data hold 200,000 to 250,000 clones, with about 78% observed a single time. The sequenced sample consisted of peripheral blood. These receptor sequences come from an older woman with acute or convalescent COVID-19.

The chain combines TRBV19 with TRBJ2-1; 8 bases agree with TRBD2. With V trimmed by 5 bases and J by 6 bases, 9 bases remained unmatched. Germline values: CDR1 LNHDA, CDR2 SQIVND (reference sequence). The CDR3 totals 15 residues. CDR3 sequence (DNA): TGTGCCAGTAGTCTTAACGGGGGGGGCTTCAATGAGCAGTTCTTC. Its translation: CASSLNGGGFNEQFF.

The chain recombines TRBV7-2 with TRBJ1-2; the D is unclear. CDR1 and CDR2 (germline): SGHTA, FQGNSA. V lost 1 base and J 2 bases, leaving 8 bases between the germline ends. CDR3 length: 14 residues. CDR3 in amino acids: CASSLVSGNYGYTF. In DNA, the CDR3 is TGTGCCAGCAGCTTAGTTTCCGGGAACTATGGCTACACCTTC.